One sample yielded the 15 T cell receptor beta chains listed below, sequenced in a study of T cells in narcolepsy. Profiling relied on immunoSEQ multiplex PCR, and the TCRdb table lists in-frame clones only, not all of them. The table records approximately 40,000 clones, about 91% of them present only once. The sample was CD45RA- memory CD4+ T cells from PBMCs. Source of these receptors: a human donor with narcolepsy.

The chain has TRBV2 and TRBJ2-5; a possible D gene is TRBD2 (6 bases). Trimming pared 1 base from V and 3 bases from J, leaving 15 bases between. This CDR3 is built from 16 residues. Germline lookup yields CDR1 SNHLY and CDR2 FYNNEI. CDR3 amino acids: CASSEVAWRAEETQYF. For the CDR3, the DNA is TGTGCCAGCAGTGAAGTAGCTTGGAGGGCGGAAGAGACCCAGTACTTC.

The chain is built from TRBV7-9 and TRBJ2-2; a weak D match, TRBD1 (6 bases). This CDR3 has 15 amino acids. V gave up 5 bases and J gave up 7 bases, with 17 bases separating them. Germline CDR1 and CDR2: SEHNR and FQNEAQ (reference sequence). CDR3 protein: CASSGHRVFIGELFF. The DNA for the CDR3 is TGTGCCAGCAGCGGCCACAGGGTCTTTATCGGGGAGCTGTTTTTT.

This chain uses TRBV23-1 with TRBJ2-1; TRBD1 might be the D (5 bases). TRBV23-1 is noted as an ORF with a role that remains uncertain. The CDR3 contains 12 residues. V dropped 2 bases and J dropped 6 bases, with 5 bases sitting between them. The CDR3 protein is CASSQRGNEQFF. CDR3 nucleotide sequence: TGCGCCAGCAGTCAAAGGGGCAATGAGCAGTTCTTC.

The chain joins TRBV23-1 to TRBJ1-2; 7 bases align to TRBD1. TRBV23-1 is an open reading frame, and its role is uncertain. J was trimmed by 8 bases and V by 7 bases; bases with no gene match: 4. The CDR3 is 11 residues long. This CDR3 reads CASTGGWGYTF. In DNA form, the CDR3 reads TGCGCCAGCACAGGGGGATGGGGCTACACCTTC.

This clone was picked up one time. CDR3 nucleotide sequence: TGTGCCAGCAGTACCCACCGGGACAGGGGGCTCGAGCAGTACTTC. Its protein is CASSTHRDRGLEQYF. The V and J genes are TRBV2 and TRBJ2-7, with 12 bases that match TRBD1. Trimming cost V 5 bases and J 6 bases; bases outside gene matches: 8. Looked up from germline, CDR1 is SNHLY and CDR2 is FYNNEI. CDR3 length: 15 amino acids.

This chain links TRBV18 with TRBJ1-5, with 10 bases aligning to TRBD1. Losses at the gene ends were 8 bases for V and 5 bases for J; bases not matched to a gene: 12. Germline V CDR1 and CDR2: KGHSH, LQKENI. The CDR3 totals 16 residues. The CDR3 region is CASTPGQGLMHQPQHF. The DNA of the CDR3 is TGTGCCAGCACCCCGGGACAGGGGTTGATGCATCAGCCCCAGCATTTT.

The genes are TRBV11-2 and TRBJ2-5, with 7 bases that match TRBD1. The ends lost 1 base at V and 0 bases at J; junction bases unmatched: 2. The CDR3 sequence is 15 residues long. CDR1 SGHAT and CDR2 FQNNGV come from the germline V gene. DNA for the CDR3: TGTGCCAGCAGCTTAGTCAGGGGGAACCAAGAGACCCAGTACTTC. It encodes CASSLVRGNQETQYF. The full variable domain, in which reference TRBV11-2 and TRBJ2-5 provide the parts outside the CDR3, is EAGVAQSPRYKIIEKRQSVAFWCNPISGHATLYWYQQILGQGPKLLIQFQNNGVVDDSQLPKDRFSAERLKGVDSTLKIQPAKLEDSAVYLCASSLVRGNQETQYFGPGTRLLVL.

This chain connects TRBV5-7 to TRBJ1-5; 8 positions agree with TRBD1. TRBV5-7 is known as an ORF, though its function is uncertain. With 2 bases clipped from V and 0 bases from J, the junction kept 10 bases outside the gene matches. The CDR3 extends over 18 amino acids. CDR3 in DNA: TGTGCCAGCAGCTTATTCGGACAGGGCCGCTATAGCAATCAGCCCCAGCATTTT. Translating it yields CASSLFGQGRYSNQPQHF.

This clone was seen once. This chain joins TRBV5-4 and TRBJ1-1; 7 bases line up with TRBD1. Germline V lookup: CDR1 SGHNT, CDR2 YYREEE (reference sequence). The CDR3 loop spans 14 amino acids. J gave up 6 bases and V 4 bases, and 9 bases lay outside the gene matches. The DNA of the CDR3 is TGTGCCAGCAGCGACAAAAACAGGGGACCTGAAGCTTTCTTT. Amino acids: CASSDKNRGPEAFF.

This sequence joins TRBV10-1 and TRBJ2-2; D ambiguous. This CDR3 has 15 residues. V dropped 1 base and J dropped 3 bases, with 9 bases sitting between them. Germline V lookup: CDR1 WNHNN, CDR2 SYGVQD (reference sequence). The CDR3 DNA reads as TGCGCCAGCAGTGAGTGGCTAGGAGACACCGGGGAGCTGTTTTTT. Translated: CASSEWLGDTGELFF.

This chain joins TRBV5-8 and TRBJ2-5, with D possibly matching TRBD2 (5 bases). Germline values: CDR1 SGHTS, CDR2 YDEGEE. V lost 5 bases to trimming and J lost 3 bases, with 11 bases between them. The CDR3 covers 13 residues. The CDR3 sequence: CASRTRGEETQYF. Written as DNA, the CDR3 is TGTGCCAGCAGGACTCGGGGAGAAGAGACCCAGTACTTC.

The sample holds a few counts of this clone. The chain carries TRBV27 and TRBJ2-7; D is uncertain. Trimming pared 3 bases from V and 6 bases from J, leaving 3 bases between. This CDR3 is 10 amino acids long. CDR1 is MNHEY, CDR2 SMNVEV, per germline (reference sequence). The CDR3 coding sequence is TGTGCCAGCAGTTTGGGCGAGCAGTACTTC. It codes for CASSLGEQYF.

The chain links TRBV6-1 to TRBJ1-2, with D possibly matching TRBD1 (5 bases). The germline CDR1 and CDR2 sequences are MNHNS and SASEGT. V was cut by 6 bases and J by 8 bases, with 22 bases left in between. The CDR3 is 15 residues long. The CDR3: CASSERGGKNGGYTF. The CDR3 DNA follows: TGTGCCAGCAGCGAAAGGGGCGGGAAGAATGGAGGCTACACCTTC.

The chain employs TRBV4-3 and TRBJ2-2, with 12 bases identical to TRBD2. The CDR3 has 16 residues. V was pared by 4 bases and J by 6 bases, with 6 bases of the junction left unmatched. Germline CDR1 reads LGHNA; CDR2 reads YSLEER. The CDR3 DNA sequence: TGCGCCAGCAGCCGAACTAGCGGGGGGCTGCCCGGGGAGCTGTTTTTT. Its protein is CASSRTSGGLPGELFF.

This chain connects TRBV5-8 to TRBJ2-3; D is possibly TRBD1 or TRBD2 (5 bases each). The CDR3 runs to 15 residues. The germline V gene encodes CDR1 SGHTS and CDR2 YDEGEE. V lost 4 bases and J 1 base, leaving 13 bases between the germline ends. CDR3 in DNA: TGTGCCAGCAGCGAGGGGTCTCTGGGCACAGATACGCAGTATTTT. This encodes CASSEGSLGTDTQYF.